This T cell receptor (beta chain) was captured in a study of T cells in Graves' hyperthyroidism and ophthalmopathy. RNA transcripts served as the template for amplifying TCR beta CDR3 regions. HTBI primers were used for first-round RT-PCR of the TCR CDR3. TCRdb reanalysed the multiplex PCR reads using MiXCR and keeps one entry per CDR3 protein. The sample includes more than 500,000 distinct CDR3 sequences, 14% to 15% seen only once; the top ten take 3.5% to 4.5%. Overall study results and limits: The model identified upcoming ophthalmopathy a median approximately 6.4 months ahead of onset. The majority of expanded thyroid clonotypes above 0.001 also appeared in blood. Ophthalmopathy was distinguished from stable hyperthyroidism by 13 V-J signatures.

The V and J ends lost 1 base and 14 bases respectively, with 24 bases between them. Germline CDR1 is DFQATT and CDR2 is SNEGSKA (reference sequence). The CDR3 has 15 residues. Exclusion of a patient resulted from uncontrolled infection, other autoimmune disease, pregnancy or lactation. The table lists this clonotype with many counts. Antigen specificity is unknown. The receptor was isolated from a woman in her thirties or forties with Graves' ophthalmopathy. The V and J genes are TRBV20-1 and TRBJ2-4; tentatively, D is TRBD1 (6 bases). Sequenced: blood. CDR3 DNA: TGCAGTGCTAGAGTCGATTCGGACAGAAGAGAAGTGAAGTACTTC. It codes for CSARVDSDRREVKYF.